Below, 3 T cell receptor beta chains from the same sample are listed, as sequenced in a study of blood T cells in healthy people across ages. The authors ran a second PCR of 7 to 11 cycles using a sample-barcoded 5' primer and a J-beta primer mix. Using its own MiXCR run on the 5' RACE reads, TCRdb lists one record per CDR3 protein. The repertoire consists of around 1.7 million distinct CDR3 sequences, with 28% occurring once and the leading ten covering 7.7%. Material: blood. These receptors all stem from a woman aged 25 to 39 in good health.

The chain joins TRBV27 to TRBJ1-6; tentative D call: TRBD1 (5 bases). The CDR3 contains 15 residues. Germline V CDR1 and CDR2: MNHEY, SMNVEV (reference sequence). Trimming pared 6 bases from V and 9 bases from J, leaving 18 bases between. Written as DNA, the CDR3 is TGTGCCAGCAGACCTCCGGGACCGCTGTCTTCACCCCTCCACTTT. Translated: CASRPPGPLSSPLHF.

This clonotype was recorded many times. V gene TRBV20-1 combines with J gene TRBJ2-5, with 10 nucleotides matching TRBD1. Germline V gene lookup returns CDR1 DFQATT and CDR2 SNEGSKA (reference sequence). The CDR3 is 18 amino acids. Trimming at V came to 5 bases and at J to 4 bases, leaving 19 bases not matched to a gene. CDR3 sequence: CSAGARDLSTGGLETQYF. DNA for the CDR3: TGCAGTGCTGGTGCTAGAGATCTCTCGACAGGGGGCTTAGAGACCCAGTACTTC.

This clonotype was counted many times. The CDR3 nucleotides read TGTGCCAGCAGCTTCCAGGGGGCGCGTGGCTACACCTTC. Translating gives CASSFQGARGYTF. This chain connects TRBV5-5 to TRBJ1-2, with 8 bases lining up with TRBD1. Germline V gene data show CDR1 as SGHKS and CDR2 as YYEKEE (reference sequence). The ends lost 2 bases at V and 7 bases at J; junction bases unmatched: 4. CDR3 length: 13 amino acids.